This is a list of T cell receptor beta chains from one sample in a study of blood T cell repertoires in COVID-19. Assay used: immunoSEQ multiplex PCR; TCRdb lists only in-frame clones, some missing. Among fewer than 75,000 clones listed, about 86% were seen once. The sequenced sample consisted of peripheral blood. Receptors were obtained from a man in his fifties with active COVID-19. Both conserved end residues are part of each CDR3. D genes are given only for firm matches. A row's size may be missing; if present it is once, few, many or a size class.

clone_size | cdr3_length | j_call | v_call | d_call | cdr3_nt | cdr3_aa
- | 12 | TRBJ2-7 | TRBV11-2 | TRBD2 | TGTGCCAGCAGCCGGGGGGGGTACGAGCAGTACTTC | CASSRGGYEQYF
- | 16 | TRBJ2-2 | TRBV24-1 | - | TGTGCCAGCCAAAGTCAGGGGCCCCCGAACACCGGGGAGCTGTTTTTT | CASQSQGPPNTGELFF
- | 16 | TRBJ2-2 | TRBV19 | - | TGTGCCACAAGGAGGGGGGGCGGTCAGAGGTCCGGGGAGCTGTTTTTT | CATRRGGGQRSGELFF
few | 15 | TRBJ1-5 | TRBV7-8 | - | TGTGCCAGCAGCCTGCGGGAGGGGGGAAGACAGCCCCAGCATTTT | CASSLREGGRQPQHF
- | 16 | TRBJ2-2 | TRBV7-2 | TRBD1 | TGTGCCAGCAGCTTATTTACAGGGGGAATCACCGGGGAGCTGTTTTTT | CASSLFTGGITGELFF
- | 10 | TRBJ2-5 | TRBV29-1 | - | TGCAGCGTTGGAGGCGGCACCCAGTACTTC | CSVGGGTQYF
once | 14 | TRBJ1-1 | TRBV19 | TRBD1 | TGTGCCAGTAGGACAGGGACAGCGAGCACTGAAGCTTTCTTT | CASRTGTASTEAFF
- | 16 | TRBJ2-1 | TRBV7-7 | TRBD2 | TGTGCCAGCAGCCCCTCGACTAGCGGACCTTACAATGAGCAGTTCTTC | CASSPSTSGPYNEQFF
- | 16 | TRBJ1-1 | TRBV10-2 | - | TGCGCCAGCAGTGAGTCGAGATCAGGGGTATTACCTGAAGCTTTCTTT | CASSESRSGVLPEAFF
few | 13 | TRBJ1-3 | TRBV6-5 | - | TGTGCCAGTGCGAGATCATCTGGAAACACCATATATTTT | CASARSSGNTIYF
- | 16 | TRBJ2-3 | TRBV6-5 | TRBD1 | TGTGCCAGCAGTTATCACAACAGGGGGGTCACAGATACGCAGTATTTT | CASSYHNRGVTDTQYF
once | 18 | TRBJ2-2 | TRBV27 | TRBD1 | TGTGCCAGCAGTTTTTTTGTAAGCGGACAGGGGGTAACCGGGGAGCTGTTTTTT | CASSFFVSGQGVTGELFF
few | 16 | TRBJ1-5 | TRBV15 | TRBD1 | TGTGCCACCAGCACAAGGGGGCGCGGGGCGAGTCAGCCCCAGCATTTT | CATSTRGRGASQPQHF
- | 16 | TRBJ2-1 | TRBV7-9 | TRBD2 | TGTGCCAGCAGCTTAGAGCGGGGGGTATCCTACAATGAGCAGTTCTTC | CASSLERGVSYNEQFF
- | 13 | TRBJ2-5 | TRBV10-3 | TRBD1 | TGTGCCATCAGGGACAGGGACCAAGAGACCCAGTACTTC | CAIRDRDQETQYF
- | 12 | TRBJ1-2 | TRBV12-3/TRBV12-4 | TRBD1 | TGTGCCAGCACCAAGACAGGGTATGGCTACACCTTC | CASTKTGYGYTF
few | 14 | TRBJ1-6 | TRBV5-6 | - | TGTGCCAGCAGCTCGAGAGGAGGGCGTTCACCCCTCCACTTT | CASSSRGGRSPLHF
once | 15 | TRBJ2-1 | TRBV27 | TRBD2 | TGTGCCAGCAGTAGGCTAAGCGGGACCTACAATGAGCAGTTCTTC | CASSRLSGTYNEQFF
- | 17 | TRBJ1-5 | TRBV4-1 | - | TGCGCCAGCAGCCAAGATCGGCAGGGGATGAGCAATCAGCCCCAGCATTTT | CASSQDRQGMSNQPQHF
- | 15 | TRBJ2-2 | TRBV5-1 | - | TGCGCCAGCAGCTTGGACTCTACGGGCACCGGGGAGCTGTTTTTT | CASSLDSTGTGELFF
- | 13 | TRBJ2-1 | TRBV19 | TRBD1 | TGTGCCAGTAGTACTACAGGGGACAATGAGCAGTTCTTC | CASSTTGDNEQFF
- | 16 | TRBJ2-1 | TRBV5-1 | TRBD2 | TGCGCCAGCAGCTTCGCCGGCCAAGCGGGAAACAATGAGCAGTTCTTC | CASSFAGQAGNNEQFF
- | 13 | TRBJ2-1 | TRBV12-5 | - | TGTGCTAGTGGTTTAGTTCAGTATACTGAGCAGTTCTTC | CASGLVQYTEQFF
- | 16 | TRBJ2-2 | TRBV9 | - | TGTGCCAGCAGCCCTTTTTGGGGGCGGCAAACCGGGGAGCTGTTTTTT | CASSPFWGRQTGELFF
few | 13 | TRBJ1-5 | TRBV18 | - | TGTGCCAGCTCACCCAATAGCAATCAGCCCCAGCATTTT | CASSPNSNQPQHF
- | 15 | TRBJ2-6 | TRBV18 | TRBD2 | TGTGCCAGCTCACCGGGGGGGTCTGGGGCCAACGTCCTGACTTTC | CASSPGGSGANVLTF
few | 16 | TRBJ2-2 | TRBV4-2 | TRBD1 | TGTGCCAGCAGCCAACGCTGGACAGGGGACACCGGGGAGCTGTTTTTT | CASSQRWTGDTGELFF
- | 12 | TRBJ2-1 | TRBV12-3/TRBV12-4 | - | TGTGCCAGCAGACCGGGGGGCCATGAGCAGTTCTTC | CASRPGGHEQFF
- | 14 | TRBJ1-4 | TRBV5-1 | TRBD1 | TGCGCCAGCAGCCCGGGACAGGTAGAAGAAAAACTGTTTTTT | CASSPGQVEEKLFF
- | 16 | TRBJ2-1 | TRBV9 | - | TGTGCCAGCAGCGTCGGGGGCGGGGGAGGTTACAATGAGCAGTTCTTC | CASSVGGGGGYNEQFF
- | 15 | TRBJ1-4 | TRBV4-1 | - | TGCGCCAGCAGCCAAGATGAGCAGGGGAATGAAAAACTGTTTTTT | CASSQDEQGNEKLFF
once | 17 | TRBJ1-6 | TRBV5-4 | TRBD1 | TGTGCCAGCAGCTTGGGGTCCGGGACAGGGGCCAATTCACCCCTCCACTTT | CASSLGSGTGANSPLHF
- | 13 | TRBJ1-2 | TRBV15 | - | TGTGCCACCAGCAGAGATTTATCGGGGGGCTACACCTTC | CATSRDLSGGYTF
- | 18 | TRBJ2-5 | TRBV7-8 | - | TGTGCCAGCAGCTACGGACAGAGTACTCTTCGGTACCAAGAGACCCAGTACTTC | CASSYGQSTLRYQETQYF
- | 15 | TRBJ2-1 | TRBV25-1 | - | TGTGCCAGCAGTGAGGTTAGGGGGAGGGCCTATGAGCAGTTCTTC | CASSEVRGRAYEQFF